This entry describes one TCR delta chain. Trimming stripped 0 bases from V and 0 bases from J, with 31 bases between. Germline-derived CDR1 and CDR2 are GEAIGNYY and EKD. This CDR3 spans 22 amino acids. TCRdb redid the clone calls on the RT-PCR reads with CATT. The table has around 1,400 delta-chain clones, approximately 10% seen once. The data were taken from a study of gamma-delta T cells after stem cell transplantation. The chain has TRDV2 and TRDJ1; the D gene is possibly TRDD3 (6 bases). The source of this sequence is a human donor. It is not recorded whose cells these are; they may come from a transplant donor. What was sequenced was gamma-delta T cells. The CDR3 spells CACDTVRILGNTPSPDTDKLIF. The CDR3 coding sequence is TGTGCCTGTGACACCGTACGCATTCTGGGGAATACACCCTCTCCGGACACCGATAAACTCATCTTT.